The next 5 T cell receptor beta chains were all read from a single sample in a study of human T cells and chemical hapten exposure. MiXCR was run by TCRdb on the RACE reads, yielding one entry per CDR3 protein. This sample yields 150,000 to 200,000 distinct CDR3 sequences, of which about 30% are seen a single time; 2.1% belongs to the top ten. Described time point: patch test 3, about 24 weeks after DPC sensitization. Regarding treatment: therapeutic diphenylcyclopropenone sensitization with weekly scalp DPC. This specimen consisted of whole blood, obtained in connection with sensitization to the hapten diphenylcyclopropenone (DPC). The receptors were gathered from a woman younger than 30 with alopecia areata. Some clones in this sample may be carry-over from other donors' samples.

This clonotype has a handful of counts. V is TRBV5-1 and J is TRBJ2-7; D possibly uses TRBD1 or TRBD2 (7 bases each). In germline, CDR1 is SGHRS, CDR2 YFSETQ. This CDR3 region has 13 residues. V was pared by 0 bases and J by 6 bases, with 10 bases between. The CDR3 region has the DNA TGCGCCAGCAGCTTGGCCAGGGGGGGCGAGCAGTACTTC. Translating gives CASSLARGGEQYF.

This clonotype was recorded a few times. The rearrangement links TRBV29-1 to TRBJ2-1; 9 nucleotides agree with TRBD1. The CDR3 runs to 15 residues. Per germline, CDR1 SQVTM and CDR2 ANQGSEA. In DNA form, the CDR3 reads TGCAGAGTTACAGGGGGCCCTAACTCCTACAATGAGCAGTTCTTC. It is translated as CRVTGGPNSYNEQFF.

The chain joins TRBV6-1 to TRBJ2-2; perhaps TRBD1 as D (5 bases). The germline CDR1 and CDR2 sequences are MNHNS and SASEGT. This CDR3 has 15 residues. Trimming took 4 bases from V and 3 from J, leaving 12 bases between them. CDR3 sequence reads: CASSARLGHTGELFF. The DNA for the CDR3 is TGTGCCAGCAGTGCCCGACTGGGGCACACCGGGGAGCTGTTTTTT.

The CDR3 DNA reads as TGCGCCAGCAGCTTGAGTCTAGCGGACAAAAACATTCAGTACTTC. Protein product: CASSLSLADKNIQYF. V usage is TRBV5-1 and J usage is TRBJ2-4; 7 positions match TRBD2. This CDR3 spans 15 amino acids. Germline CDR1 SGHRS, CDR2 YFSETQ. V dropped 1 base and J dropped 3; count of bases not matched to a gene: 4.

This clonotype was counted only a few times. This chain joins TRBV20-1 and TRBJ1-1, with D possibly matching TRBD1 (6 bases). The V end lost 5 bases, the J end lost 0 bases, and 10 bases lay between the germline ends. CDR3 size: 13 residues. The germline V gene encodes CDR1 DFQATT and CDR2 SNEGSKA (reference sequence). CDR3 sequence: CSAGQPMNTEAFF. In DNA form, the CDR3 reads TGCAGTGCTGGACAGCCCATGAACACTGAAGCTTTCTTT.